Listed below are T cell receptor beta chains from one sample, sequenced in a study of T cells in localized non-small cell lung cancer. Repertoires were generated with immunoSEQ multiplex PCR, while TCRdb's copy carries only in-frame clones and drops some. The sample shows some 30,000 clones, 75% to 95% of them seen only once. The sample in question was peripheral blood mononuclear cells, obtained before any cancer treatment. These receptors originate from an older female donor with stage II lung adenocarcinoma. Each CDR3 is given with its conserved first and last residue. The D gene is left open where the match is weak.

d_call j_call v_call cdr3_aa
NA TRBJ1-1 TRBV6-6 CASSRLNTEAFF
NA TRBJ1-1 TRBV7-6 CASSLASMNTEAFF
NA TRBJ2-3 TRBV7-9 CASSLGVTDTQYF
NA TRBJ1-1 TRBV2 CASTLSQGLNTEAFF
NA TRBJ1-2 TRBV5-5 CASSLGGKDYGYTF
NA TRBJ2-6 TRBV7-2 CASSLFGGGVSGANVLTF
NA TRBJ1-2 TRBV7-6 CASSQQSYYGYTF
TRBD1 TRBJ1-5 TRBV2 CASRSQGNNQPQHF
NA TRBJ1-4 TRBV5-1 CASSLTGYNEKLFF
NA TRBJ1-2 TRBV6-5 CAAGGAIRDGYTF
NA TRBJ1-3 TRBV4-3 CASSQDAAISGNTIYF
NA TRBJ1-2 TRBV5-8 CASSGWGYGYTF
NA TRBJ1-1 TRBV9 CASSVEAGQWGSEAFF
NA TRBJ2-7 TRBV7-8 CASSLWRGGSGYEQYF
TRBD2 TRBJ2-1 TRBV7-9 CASSHRLAGGRNEQFF
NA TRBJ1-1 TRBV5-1 CASSLTRNTEAFF
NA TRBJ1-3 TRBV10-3 CAITPDPTGNTIYF
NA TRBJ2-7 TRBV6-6 CASSYSKEGGEQYF
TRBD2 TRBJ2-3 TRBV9 CASSVLAGGADTQYF
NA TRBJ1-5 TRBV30 CAWSVRGDGNQPQHF
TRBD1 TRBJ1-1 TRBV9 CASSVGQSMNTEAFF
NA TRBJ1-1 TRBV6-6 CASSYSQLNTEAFF
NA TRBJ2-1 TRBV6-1 CASSDNRYNEQFF
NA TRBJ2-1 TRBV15 CATSRDPGGLINEQFF
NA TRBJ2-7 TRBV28 CASRAGAGPYEQYF
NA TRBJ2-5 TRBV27 CASSLSSGGGETQYF
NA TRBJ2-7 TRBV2 CASSTHRTASYEQYF
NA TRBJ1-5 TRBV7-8 CASSPGAGNQPQHF
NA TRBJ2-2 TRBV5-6 CASSPEGGRRTGELFF
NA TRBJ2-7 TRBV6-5 CASSSHDRFFHEQYF
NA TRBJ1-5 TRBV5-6 CASSLGTGSNQPQHF
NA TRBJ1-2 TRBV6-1 CASGGPGDANYGYTF
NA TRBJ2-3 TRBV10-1 CASSEEGGLLDTQYF
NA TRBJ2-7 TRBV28 CASSASGLPHEQYF
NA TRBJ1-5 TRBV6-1 CASSEINQHF
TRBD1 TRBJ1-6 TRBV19 CASSPPGQGYNSPLHF
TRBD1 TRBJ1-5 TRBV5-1 CASSSGQGALGNQPQHF
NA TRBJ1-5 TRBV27 CASSLLGNQPQHF
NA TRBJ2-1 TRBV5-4 CASSLTGARDEQFF
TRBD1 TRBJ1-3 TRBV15 CATSGRDRDNTIYF
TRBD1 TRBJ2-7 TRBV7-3 CASSSGQGGRYEQYF
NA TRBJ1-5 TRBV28 CASSLGRSLGNQPQHF
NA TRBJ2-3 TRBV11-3 CASSAPRQGTSTDTQYF
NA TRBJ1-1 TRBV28 CASSLLDSEFF
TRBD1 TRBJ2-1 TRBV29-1 CSVVTGALREQFF
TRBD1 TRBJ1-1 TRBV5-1 CASSTTGSMNTEAFF
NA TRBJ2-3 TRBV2 CASSVRGGTDTQYF
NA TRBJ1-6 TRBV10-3 CAISDLGSPLHF
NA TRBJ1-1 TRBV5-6 CASSLAGRTEAFF
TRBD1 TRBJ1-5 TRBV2 CASRPDRGLRFGQPQHF
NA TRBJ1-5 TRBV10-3 CAITWDLNQPQHF
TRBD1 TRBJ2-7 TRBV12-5 CASGLYPGQGSSYEQYF
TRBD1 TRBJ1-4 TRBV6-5 CASRGTGGEKLFF
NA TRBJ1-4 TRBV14 CASARQPPKKLFF
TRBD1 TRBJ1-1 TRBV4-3 CASSQTGQPNTEAFF